This TCR beta chain was profiled in a study of shared T cell receptors in the human thymus. The CDR3 covers 13 residues. Germline lookup yields CDR1 ENHRY and CDR2 SYGVKD. Trimming left V 7 bases short and J 0 bases short, with 7 bases between. The method was immunoSEQ multiplex PCR; TCRdb's version includes in-frame clones alone and lacks a portion of them. Here the sample spans about 710,000 clones, more than 70% being singletons. The same specimen was also included in a second study, on human thymus T cells.

The receptor's source is a boy in the first two years of life with a congenital heart defect. Sequencing was performed on thymocytes. The chain links TRBV10-3 to TRBJ1-5, with a tentative D call TRBD1 (5 bases). CDR3 in DNA: TGTGCCATCACGGGGGATAGCAATCAGCCCCAGCATTTT. Its translation: CAITGDSNQPQHF.